This T cell receptor (beta chain) emerged from a study of patients and donors after allogeneic stem cell transplantation. Via MiXCR, TCRdb re-called the RT-PCR reads, giving one row per CDR3 protein. This table holds tens of thousands of distinct CDR3 sequences, 6.5% to 7% found once. This clonotype has a count of ten or more. The CDR3 covers 15 residues. Trimming removed 3 bases at V and 3 bases at J, with 9 bases between. Germline V gene data show CDR1 as PRHDT and CDR2 as FYEKMQ (reference sequence). The V gene is TRBV13, the J gene TRBJ1-6; tentatively, D is TRBD1 (5 bases). The sequence came from a human donor who was either an allogeneic HSCT recipient or a stem cell or donor lymphocyte infusion donor (not recorded which). It is not recorded whose cells these are; they may come from a transplant donor. Sequencing was carried out using blood, either unsorted or a sorted T cell fraction (not recorded which). CDR3 DNA sequence: TGTGCCAGCAGCTTTAGCACAGGCTATAATTCACCCCTCCACTTT. As protein: CASSFSTGYNSPLHF. Using reference TRBV13 and TRBJ1-6 for the parts outside the CDR3, the full variable domain is AAGVIQSPRHLIKEKRETATLKCYPIPRHDTVYWYQQGPGQDPQFLISFYEKMQSDKGSIPDRFSAQQFSDYHSELNMSSLELGDSALYFCASSFSTGYNSPLHFGNGTRLTVT.